The 9 T cell receptor beta chains presented below share a single source sample, sequenced in a study of cytomegalovirus exposure and HLA in healthy donors. Both 60 Vbeta primers and 13 Jbeta primers went into the PCR. Produced via immunoSEQ multiplex PCR; TCRdb's table is partial and in-frame only. The profile shows roughly 200,000 clones, approximately 77% of them singletons. Sequenced material: PBMCs. The receptors were sampled from a man aged 35 to 55 in good health and CMV-seropositive.

V usage is TRBV10-2 and J usage is TRBJ1-5; the D gene is possibly TRBD1 (5 bases). V lost 6 bases to trimming and J lost 7 bases, with 16 bases between them. From germline, CDR1 is WSHSY and CDR2 SAAADI. The CDR3 runs 14 residues. The CDR3 sequence is CASRDTSGRQPQHF. The CDR3, as DNA: TGCGCCAGCAGGGACACCTCAGGACGGCAGCCCCAGCATTTT.

The V gene is TRBV27, the J gene TRBJ2-3; 13 bases are a match to TRBD2. Germline V gene sequence: CDR1 MNHEY, CDR2 SMNVEV (reference sequence). The CDR3 contains 19 residues. V shed 5 bases, J shed 0 bases, and the junction held 11 bases outside the gene matches. CDR3: CASSRTGLAGPHSTDTQYF. The DNA for the CDR3 is TGTGCCAGCAGTAGGACGGGACTAGCGGGGCCCCATAGCACAGATACGCAGTATTTT.

The genes are TRBV6-1 and TRBJ2-7; D might be TRBD1 (6 bases). V was clipped by 4 bases and J by 1 base, with 14 bases between them. The CDR3 length is 15 residues. CDR1 and CDR2 from the germline V gene are MNHNS and SASEGT. The CDR3 is CASSVPLTGSYEQYF. The CDR3 nucleotides are TGTGCCAGCAGTGTCCCACTGACAGGTTCCTACGAGCAGTACTTC.

The chain carries TRBV4-1 and TRBJ1-5; D possibly corresponds to TRBD1 (6 bases). Trimming took 3 bases from V and 0 from J, leaving 9 bases between them. This CDR3 region has 15 residues. The germline CDR1 and CDR2 sequences are MGHRA and YSYEKL. CDR3 DNA: TGCGCCAGCAGCCAGCAGGGGAATAGCAATCAGCCCCAGCATTTT. Protein product: CASSQQGNSNQPQHF.

The sample holds one count of this clone. J is TRBJ1-6 and V is TRBV18, with TRBD1 matching 7 bases. Germline lookup yields CDR1 KGHSH and CDR2 LQKENI. After removal of 5 bases from V and 7 bases from J, the junction contained 8 bases not matched to a gene. The CDR3 sequence is 15 residues long. CDR3 protein: CASSASGTENSPLHF. The CDR3 nucleotides read TGTGCCAGCTCAGCTTCCGGGACAGAGAATTCACCCCTCCACTTT.

As for this clone: Its ends do not fully match the called genes, so a read error is possible. This rearrangement joins TRBV5-1 to TRBJ1-3; the D gene is possibly TRBD1 (5 bases). The CDR3 is 15 residues long. Germline V gene sequence: CDR1 SGHRS, CDR2 YFSETQ. The CDR3 here is CASSSDGGAGNTIYF. CDR3 nucleotides: TGTGCCAGCAGCTCCGACGGTGGGGCGGGAAACACCATATATTTT.

The chain has TRBV4-2 and TRBJ2-2, with TRBD2 as a possible D gene (6 bases). CDR3 length: 15 amino acids. Germline CDR1 and CDR2: LGHNA and YNFKEQ. V lost 0 bases to trimming and J lost 5 bases, with 10 bases between them. The DNA of the CDR3 is TGTGCCAGCAGCCAAGATGCGGGGACGACCGGGGAGCTGTTTTTT. This encodes CASSQDAGTTGELFF.

The chain uses TRBV29-1 and TRBJ1-2; unclear D gene. The CDR3 runs to 11 residues. V lost 4 bases, J lost 1 base, and 4 bases lay in between. Germline values: CDR1 SQVTM, CDR2 ANQGSEA. This CDR3 is CSVVYNYGYTF. The CDR3 region has the DNA TGCAGCGTTGTGTATAACTATGGCTACACCTTC.

The sample holds a few counts of this clone. The chain has TRBV12-5 and TRBJ2-6, with D unresolved. CDR1 and CDR2 (germline): LGHNT, FRNRAP. The CDR3 consists of 18 residues. V lost 5 bases, J lost 0 bases, and 17 bases lay in between. CDR3 bases: TGTGCTAGTGGTCCTTCCCCCCGGGTCCACTCTGGGGCCAACGTCCTGACTTTC. This gives the protein CASGPSPRVHSGANVLTF.